These 7 T cell receptor beta chains share one sample of origin, sequenced in a study of technical replicates of blood from a few donors. The table came from immunoSEQ multiplex PCR; TCRdb's copy has only in-frame clones and leaves some out. This table holds some 63,000 clones, around nine tenths found once. Material: PBMCs. Receptor source: a human donor in good health. Some clones in this sample may be carry-over from other donors' samples.

The rearrangement joins TRBV4-2 to TRBJ2-2; D possibly corresponds to TRBD2 (7 bases). Trimming stripped 4 bases from V and 3 bases from J, with 12 bases between. CDR1 is LGHNA and CDR2 is YNFKEQ in the germline V gene. The CDR3 consists of 15 residues. DNA of the CDR3: TGTGCCAGCAGCCGTAGGGGGGGGGACACCGGGGAGCTGTTTTTT. Amino acids: CASSRRGGDTGELFF.

This clone occurred once. For the CDR3, the DNA is TGTGCCAGCAGCTTGGCTAGCACGAACACCGGGGAGCTGTTTTTT. Translated: CASSLASTNTGELFF. The V and J genes are TRBV7-3 and TRBJ2-2; weak D call: TRBD2 (5 bases). Germline assignment: CDR1 SGHTA and CDR2 FQGTGA. The CDR3 spans 15 residues. The V gene lost 3 bases and the J gene lost 0 bases, with 8 bases spanning the gap.

The V gene is TRBV6-1, the J gene TRBJ2-7; 8 bases line up with TRBD1. In germline, CDR1 is MNHNS, CDR2 SASEGT. V lost 1 base and J lost 12; bases outside the gene matches: 5. The CDR3 consists of 12 residues. CDR3 loop: CASSEGGRGRYF. The CDR3 bases are TGTGCCAGCAGTGAAGGGGGCAGGGGGCGGTACTTC.

The chain has TRBV7-9 and TRBJ1-3; D gene ambiguous. The CDR3 is 15 amino acids. Trimming removed 5 bases from V and 6 bases from J, with 17 bases in between. Germline CDR1 SEHNR, CDR2 FQNEAQ (reference sequence). CDR3 sequence (DNA): TGTGCCAGCAGCCAAAACCAGAGACTAGAAAACACCATATATTTT. Its translation: CASSQNQRLENTIYF.

This chain links TRBV15 with TRBJ1-5; possible D gene TRBD1, 5 bases. V was trimmed by 5 bases and J by 0 bases, leaving 14 bases between them. The germline V gene encodes CDR1 LNHNV and CDR2 YYDKDF (reference sequence). This CDR3 spans 16 amino acids. The chain's CDR3 is CATSPGGLPSNQPQHF. DNA for the CDR3: TGTGCCACCAGCCCGGGGGGACTTCCTAGCAATCAGCCCCAGCATTTT.

The chain employs TRBV30 and TRBJ1-1; D perhaps matches TRBD1 (6 bases). The CDR3 sequence is 16 residues long. Trimming shortened V by 2 bases and J by 3 bases, and 19 bases separated the two germline ends. Germline loops: CDR1 GTSNPN, CDR2 SVGIG (reference sequence). The CDR3 bases are TGTGCCTGGAGTCCAACCCAGGGGCGCGGCGACACTGAAGCTTTCTTT. Amino acids: CAWSPTQGRGDTEAFF. The full variable domain, completed using reference TRBV30 and TRBJ1-1, is SQTIHQWPATLVQPVGSPLSLECTVEGTSNPNLYWYRQAAGRGLQLLFYSVGIGQISSEVPQNLSASRPQDRQFILSSKKLLLSDSGFYLCAWSPTQGRGDTEAFFGQGTRLTVV.

The rearrangement joins TRBV9 to TRBJ1-1; D ambiguous. CDR1 and CDR2 (germline): SGDLS, YYNGEE. The CDR3 loop spans 13 amino acids. Trimming removed 4 bases from V and 1 base from J, with 8 bases in between. The CDR3 DNA reads TGTGCCAGCAGCACCCACGGGAACACTGAAGCTTTCTTT. Its protein product is CASSTHGNTEAFF.